This T cell receptor (beta chain) was identified during a study of CD8 T cells in ankylosing spondylitis. Overall study results and limits: Ankylosing spondylitis blood appeared to carry a characteristic TCR beta motif of several highly homologous variants.

V lost 4 bases to trimming and J lost 3 bases; unmatched junction nucleotides: 4. The CDR3 totals 16 residues. Germline CDR1 and CDR2: SGHRS and YFSETQ. TCRdb re-called the 5' RACE reads through MiXCR, storing one row per CDR3 protein. This table has 150,000 to 200,000 distinct CDR3 sequences, around a sixth appearing once. This clonotype was counted at least ten times. Antigen unknown. The specimen was blood, either unsorted or a sorted T cell fraction (not recorded which). This chain connects TRBV5-1 to TRBJ2-2; 12 bases align to TRBD2. The receptor was isolated from a male donor aged 5 to 29 with ankylosing spondylitis or in good health (not recorded which). The CDR3 DNA is TGCGCCAGCAGCCCCGGACTAGCGGGATACACCGGGGAGCTGTTTTTT. Translating gives CASSPGLAGYTGELFF.